The clone carrying this T cell receptor (beta chain) was detected many times. What was amplified from RNA transcripts were TCR beta CDR3 regions. RT-PCR in the first round (using the HTBI primer set) targeted the TCR CDR3. MiXCR, applied by TCRdb to the multiplex PCR reads, yields one record per CDR3 protein. The sample shows 450,000 to 650,000 distinct CDR3 sequences, 14% of them seen only once. The sample comes from a study of T cells in Graves' hyperthyroidism and ophthalmopathy. Across the study: It was at initial diagnosis, before any treatment, that peripheral blood was collected.

For ophthalmopathy patients, the Clinical Activity Score was at least 3 and the NOSPECS grade at least 4; duration was under 3 months. Those patients with uncontrolled infection, other autoimmune disease, pregnancy or lactation were excluded. Diagnoses were made from clinical symptoms, serum measures (thyroxine and TRAb), thyroid ultrasound and orbital computed tomography. This CDR3 has 16 residues. The germline gives CDR1 MNHNS, CDR2 SASEGT. V lost 1 base and J lost 7; bases outside the gene matches: 11. This TCR came from a woman under 30 with Graves' ophthalmopathy. The chain employs TRBV6-1 and TRBJ2-5, with 8 bases lining up with TRBD2. Sample: blood. In DNA form, the CDR3 reads TGTGCCAGCAGTGAAGGAATAGCGGGACCGAAGGGGACCCAGTACTTC. It codes for CASSEGIAGPKGTQYF.